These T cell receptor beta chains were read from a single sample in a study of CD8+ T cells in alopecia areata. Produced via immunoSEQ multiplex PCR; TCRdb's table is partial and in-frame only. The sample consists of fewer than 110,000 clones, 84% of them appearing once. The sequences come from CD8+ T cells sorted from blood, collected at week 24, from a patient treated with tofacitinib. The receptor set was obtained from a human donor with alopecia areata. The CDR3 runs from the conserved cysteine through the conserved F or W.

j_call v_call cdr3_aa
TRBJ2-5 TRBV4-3 CASSQGDRAQQETQYF
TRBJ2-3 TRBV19 CASSPVAGTTDTQYF
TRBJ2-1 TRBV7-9 CASSLETPEQFF
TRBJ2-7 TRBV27 CASSLWSGPYEQYF
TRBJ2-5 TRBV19 CASSMWGLGQETQYF
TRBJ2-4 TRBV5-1 CASSQGEAKNIQYF
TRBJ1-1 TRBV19 CASSQGLEAFF
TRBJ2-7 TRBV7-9 CASSEAGGAYEQYF
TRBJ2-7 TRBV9 CASSSLQRGASEQYF
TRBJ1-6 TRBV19 CASSSPGLSPLHF
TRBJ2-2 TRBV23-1 CASSPLIGGQNTGELFF
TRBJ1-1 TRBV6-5 CASSYGRRDTEAFF
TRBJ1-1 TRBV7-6 CASSYGETTEAFF
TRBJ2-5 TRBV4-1 CASSLQTSGGPETQYF
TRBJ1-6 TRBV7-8 CASSLDLNSPLHF
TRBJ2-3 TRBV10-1 CASSGTSDNPDTQYF
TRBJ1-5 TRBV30 CAWSVWDQPQHF
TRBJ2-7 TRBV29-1 CSVSNRGYYEQYF
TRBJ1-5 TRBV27 CASSSTLNQPQHF
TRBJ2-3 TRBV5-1 CASSPDRVGTDTQYF
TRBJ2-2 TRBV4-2 CASSQGVGTGELFF
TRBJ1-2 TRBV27 CASRRDRADYGYTF
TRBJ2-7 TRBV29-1 CSVEGDPGGEQYF
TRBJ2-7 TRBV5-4 CASSLFGNYEQYF
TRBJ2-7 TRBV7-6 CASSLNQGYEEQYF
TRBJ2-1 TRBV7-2 CASSLAPPLAGETILDNEQFF
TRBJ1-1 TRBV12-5 CASGSALNTEAFF
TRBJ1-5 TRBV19 CASSTRDHVGQPQHF
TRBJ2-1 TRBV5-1 CASSLGTGVDNEQFF
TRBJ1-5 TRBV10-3 CADPRETGCNQPQHF
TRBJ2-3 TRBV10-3 CAIGPRGSTDTQYF
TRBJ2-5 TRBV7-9 CASSIPGGFETQYF
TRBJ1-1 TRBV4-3 CASSQDWGRGTEAFF
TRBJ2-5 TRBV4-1 CASSPQGGVDGETQYF
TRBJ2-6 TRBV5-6 CASSLGPGTGPSGANVLTF
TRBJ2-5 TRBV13 CASSLGRGGETQYF
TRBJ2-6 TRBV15 CATSSDPPSGANVLTF
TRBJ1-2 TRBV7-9 CASSPRGGGYTF
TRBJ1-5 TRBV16 CASSQTAGQGNSNQPQHF
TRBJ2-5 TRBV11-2 CASSLGQLLQETQYF
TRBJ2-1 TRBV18 CASSSTGTGDPEQFF
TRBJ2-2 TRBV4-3 CASSQDRQAVTGELFF
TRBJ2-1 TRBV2 CASSGQRVGLNEQFF
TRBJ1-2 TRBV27 CASSTLGQDHVGYTF
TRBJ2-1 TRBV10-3 CAISEQTYSGGTEQFF
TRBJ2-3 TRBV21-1 CASSKEELAADTQYF
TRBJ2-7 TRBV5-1 CASSLAGSSYEQYF
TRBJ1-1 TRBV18 CASSPKNTEAFF
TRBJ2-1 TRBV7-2 CASSLPAGGYNEQFF
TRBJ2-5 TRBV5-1 CASSLFEGSVDPLSETQYF
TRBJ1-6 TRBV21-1 CASSRLVIFNSPLHF
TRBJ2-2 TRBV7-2 CASSLAPAGTGELFF
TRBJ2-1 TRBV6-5 CASSHGGASYEQFF
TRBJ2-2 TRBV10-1 CASSENPGLAGSPDTGELFF